Listed here is a single T cell receptor beta chain. These data originate in a study of cytomegalovirus exposure and HLA in healthy donors. Study as a whole: A subsequent analysis reported that the 120 or so validation repertoires were produced on the same platform that had also been used for the 600 to 700 first-cohort repertoires.

The protocol was immunoSEQ multiplex PCR, while the TCRdb copy is restricted to in-frame clones and leaves out a portion. Among approximately 54,000 clones listed, roughly nine tenths were seen once. The CDR3 is 15 amino acids. Germline loops: CDR1 MDHEN, CDR2 SYDVKM. Trimming removed 5 bases from V and 4 bases from J; junction bases left unmatched: 7. The sample taken for sequencing was PBMCs. This rearrangement joins TRBV28 to TRBJ2-7; 11 bases are shared with TRBD2. The sequence was collected from a woman between 18 and 30 years old in good health and CMV-seropositive. The CDR3 DNA follows: TGTGCCAGCAGTCCACGACTAGCGGGGACATACGAGCAGTACTTC. This encodes CASSPRLAGTYEQYF.